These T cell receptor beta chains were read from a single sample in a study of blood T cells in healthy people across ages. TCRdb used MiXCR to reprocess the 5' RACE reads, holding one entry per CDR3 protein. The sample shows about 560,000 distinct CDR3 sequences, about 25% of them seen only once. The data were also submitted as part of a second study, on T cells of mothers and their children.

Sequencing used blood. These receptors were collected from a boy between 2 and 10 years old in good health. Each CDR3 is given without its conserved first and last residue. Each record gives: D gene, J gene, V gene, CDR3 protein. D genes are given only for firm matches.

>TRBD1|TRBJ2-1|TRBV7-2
ASSPTGTGIGEQF
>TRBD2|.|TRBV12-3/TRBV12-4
ASSSLRLAGVYNEQF
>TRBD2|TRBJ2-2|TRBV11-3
ASSFRLAGGPGELF
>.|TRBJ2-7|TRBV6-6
ASTLGGSEQY
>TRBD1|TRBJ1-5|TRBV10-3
AISGGTGGNQPQH
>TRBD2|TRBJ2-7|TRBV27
ASRRLAGVPYEQY
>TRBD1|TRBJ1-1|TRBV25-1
ASSEPGQENTEAF
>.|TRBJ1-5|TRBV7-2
ASSLTRGGNQPQH
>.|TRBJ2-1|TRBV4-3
ASSQMTGPGETQF
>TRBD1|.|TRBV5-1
ASSTGQGGYEQY
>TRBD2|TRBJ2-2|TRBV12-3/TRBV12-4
ASSNTGTKNTGELF
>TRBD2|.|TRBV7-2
ASSSWLAEIRNEQF
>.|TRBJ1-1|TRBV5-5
ASSINRPTEAF
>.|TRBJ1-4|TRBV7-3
ASISLWGDEKLF
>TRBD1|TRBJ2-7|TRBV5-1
ASSSGQGPSLEQY
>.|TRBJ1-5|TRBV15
ATSSRRGWGNQPQH
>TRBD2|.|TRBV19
ASSPFSGAYNEQF
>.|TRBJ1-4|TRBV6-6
ASTYSRLGEKLF
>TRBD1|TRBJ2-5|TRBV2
ASSLETGGKKY
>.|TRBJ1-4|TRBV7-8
ASSLVWAPSTNEKLF
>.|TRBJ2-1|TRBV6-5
ASSYSAVNEQF
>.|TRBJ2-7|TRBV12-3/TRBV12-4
ASRGQGSEQY
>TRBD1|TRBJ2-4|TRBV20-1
SARRGQGRNIQY
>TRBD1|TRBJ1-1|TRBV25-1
ASSLSGGRNTEAF
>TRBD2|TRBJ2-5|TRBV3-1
ASSQEEGLGTR